The 18 T cell receptor beta chains below all came from one sample that was sequenced in a study of shared clonotypes between healthy human individuals. Clones were read by immunoSEQ multiplex PCR, and TCRdb kept only the in-frame ones, dropping some. The sample includes 2,500,000 or so clones, roughly 92% of them seen just once. Sample: naive CD4+ T cells from PBMCs. The subset here: CD45RA+ positively selected. These TCRs come from a man younger than 35 in good health. Some clones in this sample may be carry-over from other donors' samples.

The chain is built from TRBV6-1 and TRBJ1-3; weak D call: TRBD1 (5 bases). CDR1 MNHNS and CDR2 SASEGT come from the germline V gene. The V end lost 0 bases, the J end lost 0 bases, and 12 bases lay between the germline ends. CDR3 size: 17 residues. CDR3 sequence: CASSEAKGASSGNTIYF. In DNA form, the CDR3 reads TGTGCCAGCAGTGAAGCAAAAGGGGCCAGCTCTGGAAACACCATATATTTT.

The rearrangement uses TRBV30 and TRBJ1-3; D call uncertain. There are 12 residues in the CDR3. CDR1 and CDR2 (germline): GTSNPN, SVGIG (reference sequence). The ends were cut back, 2 bases at V and 3 bases at J, with 5 bases in the middle. The CDR3 is CAWSLRGNTIYF. As DNA, the CDR3 is TGTGCCTGGAGTCTCCGTGGAAACACCATATATTTT.

The chain is built from TRBV6-1 and TRBJ2-7; perhaps TRBD2 as D (6 bases). CDR3 length: 15 amino acids. CDR1 and CDR2 from the germline V gene are MNHNS and SASEGT. V lost 1 base to trimming and J lost 2 bases, with 12 bases between them. The CDR3 region is CASSEVADRTYEQYF. The CDR3 DNA is TGTGCCAGCAGTGAAGTAGCGGACCGAACCTACGAGCAGTACTTC.

This chain joins TRBV7-6 and TRBJ2-3; no firm D call. V lost 4 bases, J lost 6 bases, and 11 bases lay in between. The length of the CDR3 is 13 residues. Germline V CDR1 and CDR2: SGHVS, FNYEAQ. CDR3 DNA sequence: TGTGCCAGCAGCTCCCCCTCGTTTGATACGCAGTATTTT. Its translation is CASSSPSFDTQYF.

The gene calls are TRBV28 and TRBJ1-1; no clear D gene. CDR3 length: 15 residues. V was cut by 5 bases and J by 0 bases, with 13 bases left in between. The V gene's germline CDR1 is MDHEN and CDR2 SYDVKM. DNA for the CDR3: TGTGCCAGCAGTCCAGCCCCCAAGATGAACACTGAAGCTTTCTTT. Encoded protein: CASSPAPKMNTEAFF. Combining the CDR3 with reference TRBV28 and TRBJ1-1 gives the whole variable domain DVKVTQSSRYLVKRTGEKVFLECVQDMDHENMFWYRQDPGLGLRLIYFSYDVKMKEKGDIPEGYSVSREKKERFSLILESASTNQTSMYLCASSPAPKMNTEAFFGQGTRLTVV.

The chain joins TRBV5-1 to TRBJ2-3; TRBD2 agrees at 8 bases. The CDR3 has 16 residues. Trimming took 3 bases from V and 2 from J; bases not matched to a gene: 8. Germline V CDR1 and CDR2: SGHRS, YFSETQ. CDR3 region: CASSSSTSVPTDTQYF. The DNA for the CDR3 is TGCGCCAGCAGCTCCTCGACTAGCGTACCCACAGATACGCAGTATTTT.

The chain links TRBV11-2 to TRBJ2-5, with 9 bases that match TRBD2. The V gene end was trimmed by 4 bases and the J gene end by 4 bases; junction bases not matched to a gene: 10. The CDR3 covers 16 residues. Germline loops: CDR1 SGHAT, CDR2 FQNNGV. The CDR3 nucleotides read TGTGCCAGCAGCTCGCGACTAGCGGTTGTACCAGAGACCCAGTACTTC. Its protein is CASSSRLAVVPETQYF.

The CDR3 DNA is TGTGCCAGCAGTGAAGAGCGTTGGGGCTACACCTTC. Protein product: CASSEERWGYTF. The chain joins TRBV6-1 to TRBJ1-2; D gene ambiguous. The CDR3 spans 12 residues. V lost 1 base and J 8 bases, leaving 8 bases between the germline ends. Germline V CDR1 and CDR2: MNHNS, SASEGT.

V usage is TRBV18 and J usage is TRBJ1-2; weak D call: TRBD1 (5 bases). V was shortened by 3 bases and J by 4 bases, with 15 bases between the two germline ends. The CDR3 is 15 residues long. Germline V gene lookup returns CDR1 KGHSH and CDR2 LQKENI. In DNA form, the CDR3 reads TGTGCCAGCTCACCTTCGCAGGGTGACCTCTATGGCTACACCTTC. Translating it yields CASSPSQGDLYGYTF. The full variable domain, rest sourced from reference TRBV18 and TRBJ1-2, is NAGVMQNPRHLVRRRGQEARLRCSPMKGHSHVYWYRQLPEEGLKFMVYLQKENIIDESGMPKERFSAEFPKEGPSILRIQQVVRGDSAAYFCASSPSQGDLYGYTFGSGTRLTVV.

V and J are TRBV28 and TRBJ2-6, with 11 bases aligning to TRBD1. Germline V CDR1 and CDR2: MDHEN, SYDVKM. V shed 3 bases, J shed 0 bases, and the junction held 4 bases outside the gene matches. CDR3 length: 18 amino acids. CDR3 residues: CASSLRTGGVSGANVLTF. The DNA of the CDR3 is TGTGCCAGCAGTTTGAGGACAGGGGGCGTCTCTGGGGCCAACGTCCTGACTTTC.

The V gene is TRBV7-6, the J gene TRBJ2-6; the match to TRBD1 covers 9 bases. This CDR3 has 18 amino acids. Germline-derived CDR1 and CDR2 are SGHVS and FNYEAQ. Trimming took 1 base from V and 2 from J; bases not matched to a gene: 6. The CDR3 sequence: CASSLDRTGVAGANVLTF. CDR3 bases: TGTGCCAGCAGCTTAGATCGGACAGGGGTAGCTGGGGCCAACGTCCTGACTTTC.

This chain uses TRBV7-9 with TRBJ2-1, with 14 bases aligning to TRBD2. The V and J ends lost 5 bases and 5 bases, in that order; junction bases with no gene match: 8. Germline V gene data show CDR1 as SEHNR and CDR2 as FQNEAQ (reference sequence). The CDR3 contains 17 residues. This CDR3 is CASSHRLAGGPNNEQFF. The CDR3 DNA reads as TGTGCCAGCAGCCACCGACTAGCGGGAGGGCCAAACAATGAGCAGTTCTTC.

In DNA, the CDR3 is TGTGCCAGCAGCCCTACAGGGGGCTACGAGCAGTACTTC. Translated: CASSPTGGYEQYF. This chain links TRBV2 with TRBJ2-7, with 8 bases aligning to TRBD1. The CDR3 length is 13 residues. Germline CDR1 and CDR2: SNHLY and FYNNEI. Trimming removed 6 bases from V and 3 bases from J; junction bases left unmatched: 4.

The genes are TRBV27 and TRBJ2-6; D ambiguous. The germline V gene has CDR1 MNHEY and CDR2 SMNVEV (reference sequence). The CDR3 runs to 15 residues. Trimming took 1 base from V and 1 from J, leaving 5 bases between them. This CDR3 is CASSLFASGANVLTF. As DNA, the CDR3 is TGTGCCAGCAGTTTATTCGCGTCTGGGGCCAACGTCCTGACTTTC.

For the CDR3, the DNA is TGCGCCAGCAGCCTAAATACCGGAGCGGGAGGAGAAGAGACCCAGTACTTC. Protein product: CASSLNTGAGGEETQYF. The chain uses TRBV5-1 and TRBJ2-5; TRBD2 aligns across 9 bases. This CDR3 comprises 17 residues. The V gene's germline CDR1 is SGHRS and CDR2 YFSETQ. The V and J ends lost 4 bases and 3 bases, in that order; junction bases with no gene match: 13.

V gene TRBV2 combines with J gene TRBJ2-5; unclear D gene. The V gene lost 4 bases and the J gene lost 4 bases, with 4 bases spanning the gap. CDR3 length: 11 amino acids. Germline CDR1 SNHLY, CDR2 FYNNEI. CDR3 loop: CASSAIETQYF. The CDR3 nucleotides are TGTGCCAGCAGTGCGATAGAGACCCAGTACTTC.

This clone was seen only once. The rearrangement joins TRBV6-1 to TRBJ2-1; D is unclear. V was trimmed by 6 bases and J by 2 bases, leaving 8 bases between them. Germline CDR1 and CDR2: MNHNS and SASEGT. CDR3 size: 13 residues. CDR3 loop: CASREVAYNEQFF. CDR3 coding DNA: TGTGCCAGCAGAGAGGTGGCCTACAATGAGCAGTTCTTC.

CDR3 nucleotides: TGCAGCGCCGGACTAGCGGGAGTGGAGTTCTTC. It encodes CSAGLAGVEFF. V and J are TRBV29-1 and TRBJ2-1; 13 nucleotides match TRBD2. Trimming removed 7 bases from V and 14 bases from J; junction bases left unmatched: 5. The CDR3 covers 11 residues. In germline, CDR1 is SQVTM, CDR2 ANQGSEA.